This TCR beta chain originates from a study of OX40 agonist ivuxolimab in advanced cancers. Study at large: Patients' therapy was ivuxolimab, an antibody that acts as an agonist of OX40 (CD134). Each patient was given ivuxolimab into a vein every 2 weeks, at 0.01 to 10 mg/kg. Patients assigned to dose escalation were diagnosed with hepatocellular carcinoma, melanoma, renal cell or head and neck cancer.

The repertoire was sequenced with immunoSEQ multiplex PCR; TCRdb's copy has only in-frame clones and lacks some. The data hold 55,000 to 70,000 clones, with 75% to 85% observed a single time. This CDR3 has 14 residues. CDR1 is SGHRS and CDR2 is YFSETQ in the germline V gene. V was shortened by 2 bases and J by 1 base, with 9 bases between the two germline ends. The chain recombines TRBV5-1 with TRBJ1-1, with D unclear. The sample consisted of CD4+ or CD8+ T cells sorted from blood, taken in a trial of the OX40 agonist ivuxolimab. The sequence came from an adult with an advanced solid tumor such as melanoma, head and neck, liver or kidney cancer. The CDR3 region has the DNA TGCGCCAGCAGCTTCGGTTCAGGGAACACTGAAGCTTTCTTT. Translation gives CASSFGSGNTEAFF.